This record covers a single T cell receptor (beta chain). The antigen remains undetermined. The source of the sample is a study of T-cell memory formation after mild COVID-19. From 5'RACE with constant-segment primers came TCR alpha and TCR beta cDNA libraries that carried sample barcodes and UMIs. TCRdb fed the 5' RACE reads into MiXCR, producing one record per CDR3 protein. The profile shows about 340,000 distinct CDR3 sequences, roughly an eighth of them singletons. Regarding the study as a whole: Clones that contracted from day 15 to 85 were balanced CD4/CD8, while later expanders leaned CD4+.

The CDR3 is 14 residues long. The germline V and J ends were trimmed by 5 bases and 5 bases, with 14 bases remaining between them. CDR1 is SNHLY, CDR2 FYNNEI, per germline. Material for sequencing was PBMCs or a T cell subset sorted from them (not recorded which). The J gene is TRBJ2-3, the V gene TRBV2; no clear D gene. This sequence originates from a young man who had mild COVID-19 (a few samples of this study predate the infection). Cell type and time point are not known. The chain's CDR3 is CASSHDGRVDTQYF. As DNA, the CDR3 is TGTGCCAGCAGTCACGACGGTCGGGTAGATACGCAGTATTTT.